These 27 T cell receptor beta chains came from one sample sequenced in a study of blood T cells in healthy people across ages. Primers used in a second PCR of about 7 to 11 cycles were a sample-barcoded 5' primer and a J-beta primer mix. MiXCR, applied by TCRdb to the 5' RACE reads, yields one record per CDR3 protein. This table holds 1.5 million to 2 million distinct CDR3 sequences, about 39% found once. The specimen sequenced was blood. All receptors come from a human donor in good health.

This chain links TRBV7-6 with TRBJ2-7; 10 bases match TRBD2. With V trimmed by 5 bases and J by 4 bases, 5 bases remained unmatched. This CDR3 is built from 14 residues. CDR1 and CDR2 from the germline V gene are SGHVS and FNYEAQ. The DNA of the CDR3 is TGTGCCAGCAGCAGCGGGGGGGGAGATTACGAGCAGTACTTC. Protein product: CASSSGGGDYEQYF. The whole variable domain, filled in from reference TRBV7-6 and TRBJ2-7, reads GAGVSQSPRYKVTKRGQDVALRCDPISGHVSLYWYRQALGQGPEFLTYFNYEAQQDKSGLPNDRFSAERPEGSISTLTIQRTEQRDSAMYRCASSSGGGDYEQYFGPGTRLTVT.

This clonotype was picked up a small number of times. This chain connects TRBV4-3 to TRBJ1-2; D might be TRBD1 (5 bases). The germline V gene encodes CDR1 LGHNA and CDR2 YSLEER. The CDR3 is made up of 16 amino acids. V was clipped by 4 bases and J by 7 bases, with 22 bases between them. DNA for the CDR3: TGCGCCAGCAGCCTCCAGAACGGAGGGGTTACTCCTGGCTACACCTTC. Translated: CASSLQNGGVTPGYTF.

The CDR3 region has the DNA TGCGCCAGCAGCTCCGGGGACCGTAATTCACCCCTCCACTTT. Translated, it gives CASSSGDRNSPLHF. The chain joins TRBV5-1 to TRBJ1-6, with D perhaps matching TRBD1 (5 bases). V shed 3 bases and J shed 6 bases, with 10 bases lying between them. Germline V gene data show CDR1 as SGHRS and CDR2 as YFSETQ. This CDR3 is 14 amino acids long.

On this clonotype: The junction departs from germline at one end; a sequencing error may be responsible. The genes are TRBV10-3 and TRBJ2-3; the D gene is possibly TRBD1 (6 bases). Germline lookup yields CDR1 ENHRY and CDR2 SYGVKD. The CDR3 spans 16 residues. CDR3 loop: CAISVGTSASTDTQYF. The DNA of the CDR3 is TGCGCCATCAGTGTAGGGACATCCGCTAGCACAGATACGCAGTATTTT.

This clonotype was counted between two and nine times. The chain couples TRBV5-5 to TRBJ2-7, with 7 bases aligning to TRBD1. CDR1 is SGHKS and CDR2 is YYEKEE in the germline V gene (reference sequence). Trimming removed 0 bases from V and 2 bases from J; junction bases left unmatched: 14. The CDR3 is 18 amino acids. The chain's CDR3 is CASSLDPLRTGPTYEQYF. CDR3 DNA: TGTGCCAGCAGCTTGGATCCCCTCAGGACAGGCCCCACCTACGAGCAGTACTTC.

Concerning this clonotype itself: A much larger clone lies one base from this, so it may be a read error. The V and J genes are TRBV7-7 and TRBJ2-5; D remains ambiguous. Germline V gene sequence: CDR1 SSHAT, CDR2 FNYEAQ (reference sequence). This CDR3 comprises 13 residues. The CDR3 DNA reads TGTGCCGGCAGCCCAAACCTCCAAGAGACCCAGTACTTC. Its protein is CAGSPNLQETQYF.

The rearrangement joins TRBV7-9 to TRBJ2-5; D is unresolved. The V and J ends lost 2 bases and 6 bases respectively, with 13 bases between them. The CDR3 totals 14 residues. Per germline, CDR1 SEHNR and CDR2 FQNEAQ (reference sequence). The CDR3 loop reads CASSLPGLGKTQYF. For the CDR3, the DNA is TGTGCCAGCAGCTTACCCGGGCTAGGAAAGACCCAGTACTTC. Filled out from reference TRBV7-9 and TRBJ2-5, the complete variable domain reads DTGVSQNPRHKITKRGQNVTFRCDPISEHNRLYWYRQTLGQGPEFLTYFQNEAQLEKSRLLSDRFSAERPKGSFSTLEIQRTEQGDSAMYLCASSLPGLGKTQYFGPGTRLLVL.

This chain joins TRBV12-3 or TRBV12-4 and TRBJ2-1; possible D gene TRBD2, 6 bases. The CDR3 sequence is 13 residues long. V lost 11 bases and J 9 bases, leaving 20 bases between the germline ends. The CDR3 sequence is CAGAQIRGGEQFF. CDR3 sequence (DNA): TGTGCCGGCGCGCAGATAAGGGGAGGTGAGCAGTTCTTC.

The CDR3 DNA reads TGCGCCAGCAGCTTGGAAGAGACAGCATACAATGAGCAGTTCTTC. This gives the protein CASSLEETAYNEQFF. This chain uses TRBV5-1 with TRBJ2-1; maybe TRBD1 (5 bases). The ends were cut back, 0 bases at V and 4 bases at J, with 11 bases in the middle. CDR3 size: 15 residues. Germline loops: CDR1 SGHRS, CDR2 YFSETQ.

V gene TRBV15 combines with J gene TRBJ2-5; 7 bases agree with TRBD1. The DNA end is more similar to TRBJ2-7, so the J call may be wrong. Germline V gene sequence: CDR1 LNHNV, CDR2 YYDKDF (reference sequence). The CDR3 is 16 residues long. CDR3 nucleotides: TGTGCCACCAGCCATACCCCGCAGACAGGGATCCACGAGCAGTACTTC. Translation gives CATSHTPQTGIHEQYF.

This clonotype appeared a few times. The chain has TRBV3-1 and TRBJ1-2; 8 nucleotides align to TRBD1. CDR1 and CDR2 (germline): LGHDT, YNNKEL (reference sequence). This CDR3 comprises 15 residues. V was pared by 3 bases and J by 4 bases, with 7 bases of the junction left unmatched. CDR3 DNA: TGTGCCAGCAGCCACCCCCAGGGGACAGGCTATGGCTACACCTTC. Its protein product is CASSHPQGTGYGYTF.

This chain joins TRBV4-1 and TRBJ2-5, with 9 bases that match TRBD2. Matching the DNA end better, TRBJ2-7 makes the J call doubtful. This CDR3 spans 17 amino acids. Germline V gene lookup returns CDR1 MGHRA and CDR2 YSYEKL. CDR3 sequence reads: CASSQVWSAGGSYEQYF. DNA for the CDR3: TGCGCCAGCAGCCAAGTGTGGTCTGCGGGGGGGTCCTACGAGCAGTACTTC.

V is TRBV7-9 and J is TRBJ1-2; weak D call: TRBD1 (5 bases). Between the trimmed V and J ends, which lost 3 bases and 8 bases, there was a span of 16 bases. Looked up from germline, CDR1 is SEHNR and CDR2 is FQNEAQ (reference sequence). The CDR3 runs to 14 residues. The CDR3 bases are TGTGCCAGCAGCTTTACCGGGACGAAGGAGGGCTACACCTTC. The encoded protein is CASSFTGTKEGYTF.

The chain has TRBV11-3 and TRBJ2-7; no firm D call. Between the trimmed V and J ends, which lost 2 bases and 2 bases, there was a span of 25 bases. CDR1 and CDR2 (germline): SGHNT, YENEEA. CDR3 length: 19 residues. In DNA form, the CDR3 reads TGTGCCAGCAGCTTAATTTTGGACGGAAGGGATAATAGCCCCTACGAGCAGTACTTC. Translated: CASSLILDGRDNSPYEQYF. Variable domain in full (rest from reference TRBV11-3 and TRBJ2-7): EAGVVQSPRYKIIEKKQPVAFWCNPISGHNTLYWYLQNLGQGPELLIRYENEEAVDDSQLPKDRFSAERLKGVDSTLKIQPAELGDSAVYLCASSLILDGRDNSPYEQYFGPGTRLTVT.

This clonotype appeared a single time. This chain connects TRBV4-2 to TRBJ2-5; D gene ambiguous. The J call is uncertain, as TRBJ2-7 better fits the DNA end. CDR3 length: 13 residues. From germline, CDR1 is LGHNA and CDR2 YNFKEQ. DNA of the CDR3: TGTGCCAGCAGCCCCTTAGGGATGGTCGAGCAGTACTTC. Amino acid sequence: CASSPLGMVEQYF.

This clonotype was detected once. The genes are TRBV6-2 or TRBV6-3 and TRBJ1-1, with 7 bases lining up with TRBD1. CDR3 length: 17 residues. Germline-derived CDR1 and CDR2 are MNHEY and SVGEGT. The J segment lost 4 bases and the V segment lost 4 bases, leaving 15 bases of the junction unmatched. CDR3 sequence: CASSSLVRGGPSTEAFF. The CDR3 coding sequence is TGTGCCAGCAGTTCCCTAGTTAGAGGGGGCCCCAGCACTGAAGCTTTCTTT.

This clonotype was observed a few times. The chain carries TRBV7-9 and TRBJ1-1, with D tentatively TRBD1 (5 bases). Trimming removed 5 bases from V and 1 base from J, with 11 bases in between. CDR1 and CDR2 from the germline V gene are SEHNR and FQNEAQ (reference sequence). The length of the CDR3 is 14 residues. The CDR3 DNA reads TGTGCCAGCAGCCCGACGACAGAGAACACTGAAGCTTTCTTT. Residues: CASSPTTENTEAFF.

The chain joins TRBV15 to TRBJ2-5; TRBD1 might be the D (7 bases). Germline V CDR1 and CDR2: LNHNV, YYDKDF (reference sequence). This CDR3 spans 11 amino acids. Trimming took 8 bases from V and 4 from J, leaving 8 bases between them. CDR3 protein: CATQGGETQYF. DNA for the CDR3: TGTGCCACCCAGGGGGGAGAGACCCAGTACTTC.

Here the CDR3 reads CASRWEQGLGETQYF. The CDR3 nucleotides read TGTGCCAGCAGATGGGAACAGGGGTTAGGAGAGACCCAGTACTTC. The rearrangement links TRBV2 to TRBJ2-5; TRBD1 aligns across 7 bases. Trimming at V came to 6 bases and at J to 4 bases, leaving 11 bases not matched to a gene. Germline V gives CDR1 SNHLY, CDR2 FYNNEI. The CDR3 is made up of 15 amino acids.

This sequence joins TRBV28 and TRBJ1-5; D is uncertain. This CDR3 spans 15 amino acids. Per germline, CDR1 MDHEN and CDR2 SYDVKM. With 6 bases removed from V and 0 bases from J, the gap between germline ends came to 12 bases. This chain's CDR3 is CASSPMRTSNQPQHF. Written as DNA, the CDR3 is TGTGCCAGCAGCCCTATGAGGACTAGCAATCAGCCCCAGCATTTT.

V usage is TRBV5-1 and J usage is TRBJ2-3; TRBD2 aligns across 11 bases. V gave up 5 bases and J gave up 2 bases; unmatched junction bases: 10. The CDR3 has 17 amino acids. The germline V gene encodes CDR1 SGHRS and CDR2 YFSETQ. DNA of the CDR3: TGCGCCAGCAGACCCCTACTAGCGGGGGCCCCCACAGATACGCAGTATTTT. It translates to CASRPLLAGAPTDTQYF.

This clonotype has a handful of counts. The V and J genes are TRBV12-3 or TRBV12-4 and TRBJ1-2; 11 nucleotides align to TRBD1. The CDR3 is 13 residues long. Unmatched junction bases numbered 6, after V lost 6 bases and J lost 9 bases. CDR3 DNA: TGTGCCAGCAGCGAGGGGACAGGGGGACGCTACACCTTC. Translation: CASSEGTGGRYTF.

V and J are TRBV28 and TRBJ2-3; 8 bases match TRBD2. Trimming took 4 bases from V and 3 from J; bases not matched to a gene: 9. The CDR3 is made up of 16 amino acids. The germline V gene encodes CDR1 MDHEN and CDR2 SYDVKM. The CDR3 is CASSSPRGGSTDTQYF. CDR3 coding DNA: TGTGCCAGCAGTTCCCCTCGGGGGGGAAGTACAGATACGCAGTATTTT.

This clonotype was recorded a few times. The V gene is TRBV10-3, the J gene TRBJ2-1, with D tentatively TRBD1 (5 bases). Germline CDR1 reads ENHRY; CDR2 reads SYGVKD. Trimming removed 5 bases at V and 6 bases at J, with 14 bases between. The CDR3 length is 14 residues. The DNA of the CDR3 is TGTGCCATCAGTACAGGTATCAGACTCAATGAGCAGTTCTTC. Translation: CAISTGIRLNEQFF.

The chain couples TRBV28 to TRBJ2-1, with a possible D match to TRBD1 (5 bases). The V and J ends lost 5 bases and 12 bases respectively, with 17 bases between them. This CDR3 region has 13 residues. Germline V gene data show CDR1 as MDHEN and CDR2 as SYDVKM. The CDR3 region has the DNA TGTGCCAGCAGTCCGGACGTCAGGGTGTGGCAGTTCTTC. Translating it yields CASSPDVRVWQFF.

This clonotype has more than one count but fewer than ten. The V call is TRBV20-1, the J call TRBJ2-3; D may be TRBD1 or TRBD2 (5 bases each). The V and J ends lost 3 bases and 2 bases respectively, with 9 bases between them. Per the germline V gene, CDR1 is DFQATT and CDR2 is SNEGSKA (reference sequence). This CDR3 has 13 residues. DNA of the CDR3: TGCAGTGCTAGGAAAGGGACCACAGATACGCAGTATTTT. Its translation: CSARKGTTDTQYF.

This chain connects TRBV6-1 to TRBJ2-7, with D maybe TRBD2 (5 bases). The ends were cut back, 6 bases at V and 3 bases at J, with 12 bases in the middle. The CDR3 spans 13 residues. Germline CDR1 and CDR2: MNHNS and SASEGT. CDR3 loop: CASRNSGNYEQYF. DNA for the CDR3: TGTGCCAGCAGAAACAGCGGAAACTACGAGCAGTACTTC.